Listed below are T cell receptor beta chains from one sample, sequenced in a study of a mutant IDH1 vaccine in newly diagnosed glioma. These receptors' targets are unknown. TCRdb's table, derived via immunoSEQ multiplex PCR, lists solely in-frame clones and lacks some. The sample includes around 41,000 clones, 85% to 90% of them seen just once. Sample: PBMCs, taken from a glioma patient whose treatment included an IDH1 peptide vaccine. All receptors derive from a man aged 40-49 years with glioma. The CDR3 runs from the conserved cysteine through the conserved F or W. The order of the fields is J gene, V gene, D gene, clone size, CDR3 DNA, CDR3 protein. The D gene is left open where the match is weak. Size values are once, few and many counts, or a class for expanded clones, and some rows have none.

TRBJ2-1,TRBV11-1,TRBD1,NA,TGTGCCAGCAGCTCCCCGACAGGGATGGACTACAATGAGCAGTTCTTC,CASSSPTGMDYNEQFF
TRBJ2-3,TRBV10-3,NA,NA,TGTGCCATCAGTGTTGTGTCGGCAGATACGCAGTATTTT,CAISVVSADTQYF
TRBJ2-1,TRBV4-2,TRBD1,NA,TGTGCCAGCAGCCAAGAACCCCGGGACAGGGGATACAATGAGCAGTTCTTC,CASSQEPRDRGYNEQFF
TRBJ1-1,TRBV7-8,NA,NA,TGTGCCAGCAGCTTACGAACCATTGCGGGGATGAACACTGAAGCTTTCTTT,CASSLRTIAGMNTEAFF
TRBJ2-7,TRBV2,TRBD1,NA,TGTGCCAGCCAGACAGGGGTGAATTACGAGCAGTACTTC,CASQTGVNYEQYF
TRBJ2-1,TRBV4-1,NA,NA,TGCGCCAGCAGCCAAGATCAGCAGGTTGGTGATGAGCAGTTCTTC,CASSQDQQVGDEQFF
TRBJ1-2,TRBV5-1,TRBD1,NA,TGCGCCGGATTCGGACAGGGCCACCCTAACTATGGCTACACCTTC,CAGFGQGHPNYGYTF
TRBJ2-6,TRBV25-1,NA,NA,TGTGCCAGCAGCCTCTCCCAGGGTACTGGGGCCAACGTCCTGACTTTC,CASSLSQGTGANVLTF
TRBJ1-5,TRBV7-9,NA,NA,TGTGCCAGCAGCTTTCCCCATCAGCCCCAGCATTTT,CASSFPHQPQHF
TRBJ2-3,TRBV5-8,NA,once,TGTGCCAGCAGCTTGACGCAGTATTTT,CASSLTQYF
TRBJ2-7,TRBV27,TRBD1,NA,TGTGCCAGCAGTGACGGGACAGTCTTGCCCTACGAGCAGTACTTC,CASSDGTVLPYEQYF
TRBJ1-4,TRBV28,NA,NA,TGTGCCAGCAGTTATCAACAACCCCATGAAAAACTGTTTTTT,CASSYQQPHEKLFF
TRBJ1-2,TRBV5-4,NA,once,TGTGCCAGCAGCGATAGGACGGGGGATTACTATGGCTACACCTTC,CASSDRTGDYYGYTF
TRBJ2-5,TRBV5-1,NA,NA,TGCGCCAGCAGCCTCAATACGGGGCCCCAAGAGACCCAGTACTTC,CASSLNTGPQETQYF
TRBJ2-2,TRBV28,TRBD1,NA,TGTGCCAGCAGCCCGATCGAGACGGACAGGGACGGGGAGCTGTTTTTT,CASSPIETDRDGELFF
TRBJ1-5,TRBV5-6,NA,once,TGTGCCAGCAGCTTGGGTACAGGGTACCAGCCCCAGCATTTT,CASSLGTGYQPQHF
TRBJ2-7,TRBV7-8,TRBD2,once,TGTGCCAGCAGCGCGACTAGCGGGCGATCCTACGAGCAGTACTTC,CASSATSGRSYEQYF
TRBJ2-1,TRBV5-5,NA,NA,TGTGCCAGCAGCCGGATCGGGGGGCCCTACAATGAGCAGTTCTTC,CASSRIGGPYNEQFF
TRBJ2-4,TRBV6-5,NA,NA,TGTGCCAGCAGAATAACTGCAGGGTGGGCCATTCAGTACTTC,CASRITAGWAIQYF
TRBJ2-1,TRBV11-3,TRBD1,NA,TGTGCCAGCAGCTCCCCGGACAGGGAAAATGAGCAGTTCTTC,CASSSPDRENEQFF
TRBJ2-4,TRBV19,TRBD2,NA,TGTGCCAGTAGTGTCCTAAGCGGGAGTGTCGGAGCCAAAAACATTCAGTACTTC,CASSVLSGSVGAKNIQYF
TRBJ2-5,TRBV19,TRBD1,NA,TGTGCCAGTAGTAGGGCAGGGGGAATAGAGACCCAGTACTTC,CASSRAGGIETQYF
TRBJ2-1,TRBV7-2,TRBD1,NA,TGTGCCAGCAGCGATAGGACAGGGGGTGATGAGCAGTTCTTC,CASSDRTGGDEQFF
TRBJ2-7,TRBV7-9,NA,NA,TGTGCCAGCAGCTGGCAGGACGAGCAGTACTTC,CASSWQDEQYF
TRBJ1-2,TRBV2,NA,NA,TGTGCCAGCAGTAGGAGGGCAGGGGAGACCCATGGCTACACCTTC,CASSRRAGETHGYTF
TRBJ1-1,TRBV11-3,TRBD1,NA,TGTGCCAGCAGCTTATCGACAGGGGCAGAAGCTTTCTTT,CASSLSTGAEAFF
TRBJ2-4,TRBV19,TRBD2,NA,TGTGCCAGTAGTAGACTAGCGGGAGGGCCCACCAAAAACATTCAGTACTTC,CASSRLAGGPTKNIQYF
TRBJ1-5,TRBV5-1,NA,once,TGCGCCAGCAGCCCGGACGGAAGCAATCAGCCCCAGCATTTT,CASSPDGSNQPQHF
TRBJ2-3,TRBV7-9,NA,few,TGTGCCAGCAGCTTCCAGGGGTCGGCAGATACTCCGTATTTT,CASSFQGSADTPYF
TRBJ2-6,TRBV5-6,NA,NA,TGTGCCAGCAGCTACACGGGACGGACCTCCGCTGGGGCCAACGTCCTGACTTTC,CASSYTGRTSAGANVLTF
TRBJ2-2,TRBV19,NA,NA,TGTGCCTCGCAGGGATTTTGGACCGGGGAGCTGTTTTTT,CASQGFWTGELFF
TRBJ1-1,TRBV18,NA,NA,TGTGCCAGCTCACCGGCATCGGTGGGGGGAAATGAAGCTTTCTTT,CASSPASVGGNEAFF
TRBJ1-1,TRBV27,NA,NA,TGTGCCAGCAGTAGGTCTACAACATTCGGCACTGAAGCTTTCTTT,CASSRSTTFGTEAFF
TRBJ2-3,TRBV5-1,NA,few,TGCGCCAGCAGCTTGAAGAGGCTGGCGGGGCTAACCATGGATACGCAGTATTTT,CASSLKRLAGLTMDTQYF
TRBJ2-5,TRBV5-1,TRBD2,NA,TGCGCCAGCAGCTTGGGACTAGCCCAAGAGACCCAGTACTTC,CASSLGLAQETQYF
TRBJ2-5,TRBV5-1,TRBD1,NA,TGCGCCAGCAGCCCGGTCCCCGGGACAGGATTGGAGACCCAGTACTTC,CASSPVPGTGLETQYF
TRBJ2-3,TRBV5-4,NA,NA,TGTGCCAGCAGCTTGGAGGTTAGCGTATATACGCAGTATTTT,CASSLEVSVYTQYF
TRBJ1-5,TRBV27,TRBD1,NA,TGTGCCAGCAGTAAGACAGGGGTCAATCAGCCCCAGCATTTT,CASSKTGVNQPQHF
TRBJ2-7,TRBV6-5,NA,NA,TGTGCCAGCAGACCCTACAGGGGGGGAAGCTACGAGCAGTACTTC,CASRPYRGGSYEQYF
TRBJ1-2,TRBV7-2,NA,NA,TGTGCCAGCAGCTTAGATGGCTCGACAGCCAAGACCTTC,CASSLDGSTAKTF